The 27 T cell receptor beta chains listed next were all sequenced from one sample in a study of shared clonotypes between healthy human individuals. TCRdb's table, derived via immunoSEQ multiplex PCR, lists solely in-frame clones and lacks some. The data contain roughly 530,000 clones, about 95% of them singletons. Sequences were obtained from naive CD4+ T cells sorted from blood. Stated subset: CD45RA+ positively selected. The source of these receptors is a woman aged 25 to 39 in good health.

The genes are TRBV11-2 and TRBJ2-5, with D unresolved. Judging by the DNA end, TRBJ2-7 fits better; the J call may be wrong. The CDR3 runs to 12 residues. Per germline, CDR1 SGHAT and CDR2 FQNNGV. The CDR3 is CASSLEGNEQYF. The CDR3 DNA reads as TGTGCCAGCAGCTTGGAAGGGAACGAGCAGTACTTC.

This sequence joins TRBV5-1 and TRBJ2-1; D gene uncertain. V lost 4 bases and J lost 8, with 19 bases in between. The CDR3 has 15 residues. Germline loops: CDR1 SGHRS, CDR2 YFSETQ. CDR3 region: CASSQPGPLLDEQFF. As DNA, the CDR3 is TGCGCCAGCAGCCAACCTGGACCCCTCTTGGATGAGCAGTTCTTC.

This clone was recorded only once. The CDR3 nucleotides read TGCAGCGTTGAACGACAGGGAGGTAACACTGAAGCTTTCTTT. It is translated as CSVERQGGNTEAFF. This chain connects TRBV29-1 to TRBJ1-1; TRBD1 agrees at 7 bases. The V and J ends lost 2 bases and 2 bases, in that order; junction bases with no gene match: 5. CDR3 length equals 14 residues. Germline V gene sequence: CDR1 SQVTM, CDR2 ANQGSEA.

The chain combines TRBV14 with TRBJ2-5, with D possibly being TRBD1 (6 bases). V was clipped by 0 bases and J by 6 bases, with 17 bases between them. The germline CDR1 and CDR2 sequences are SGHDN and FVKESK. The CDR3 consists of 16 residues. CDR3: CASSQERGRGVQTQYF. The DNA for the CDR3 is TGTGCCAGCAGCCAAGAAAGGGGCAGGGGAGTACAGACCCAGTACTTC.

This clone was seen a few times. The V call is TRBV6-6, the J call TRBJ1-2; weak D call: TRBD1 (5 bases). Germline V gene data show CDR1 as MNHNY and CDR2 as SVGAGI (reference sequence). Trimming removed 5 bases from V and 6 bases from J, with 10 bases in between. The CDR3 is made up of 12 amino acids. The CDR3 region is CASSGRVDGYTF. The DNA of the CDR3 is TGTGCCAGCAGTGGCAGGGTGGATGGCTACACCTTC.

This clone was counted between two and nine times. The rearrangement joins TRBV30 to TRBJ2-2; D gene ambiguous. CDR3 size: 10 residues. Germline CDR1 GTSNPN, CDR2 SVGIG (reference sequence). With 1 base removed from V and 8 bases from J, the gap between germline ends came to 2 bases. In DNA, the CDR3 is TGTGCCTGGAGTGGTGGGGAGCTGTTTTTT. Its translation: CAWSGGELFF.

This chain links TRBV7-8 with TRBJ1-1; 9 nucleotides match TRBD1. The CDR3 runs 14 residues. The germline V gene has CDR1 SGHVS and CDR2 FQNEAQ. V dropped 4 bases and J dropped 6; count of bases not matched to a gene: 6. The CDR3 DNA reads as TGTGCCAGCAGCTCGACGGACAGGGGATCTGAAGCTTTCTTT. Its translation: CASSSTDRGSEAFF.

The sample holds one count of this clone. This CDR3 reads CASSGYRGRTEAFF. As DNA, the CDR3 is TGTGCCAGCAGTGGGTACAGGGGTCGTACTGAAGCTTTCTTT. The chain combines TRBV25-1 with TRBJ1-1, with 7 bases lining up with TRBD1. Germline CDR1 is MGHDK and CDR2 is SYGVNS. J gave up 5 bases and V 4 bases, and 7 bases lay outside the gene matches. The CDR3 spans 14 residues.

Only one count was recorded for this clone. The V and J genes are TRBV5-1 and TRBJ2-1; 11 nucleotides line up with TRBD2. Germline assignment: CDR1 SGHRS and CDR2 YFSETQ. CDR3 length: 17 residues. J gave up 3 bases and V 4 bases, and 9 bases lay outside the gene matches. The CDR3 DNA reads TGCGCCAGCAGCCCCCCGGTAGCGGGAGGGATCTACAATGAGCAGTTCTTC. Translated, it gives CASSPPVAGGIYNEQFF. The whole variable domain, remainder taken from reference TRBV5-1 and TRBJ2-1, is KAGVTQTPRYLIKTRGQQVTLSCSPISGHRSVSWYQQTPGQGLQFLFEYFSETQRNKGNFPGRFSGRQFSNSRSEMNVSTLELGDSALYLCASSPPVAGGIYNEQFFGPGTRLTVL.

Worth noting for this clone: The sample holds other DNA sequences that translate to the same CDR3. The chain is built from TRBV27 and TRBJ2-7; TRBD1 aligns across 10 bases. V trimming: 8 bases; J trimming: 3 bases; junction bases outside the gene matches: 4. The CDR3 spans 13 residues. Per germline, CDR1 MNHEY and CDR2 SMNVEV (reference sequence). DNA of the CDR3: TGTGCCAGCTCCCGGGACAGGGGCTACGAGCAGTACTTC. Its translation is CASSRDRGYEQYF.

The chain employs TRBV7-9 and TRBJ2-3; D is undetermined. Germline V CDR1 and CDR2: SEHNR, FQNEAQ (reference sequence). V lost 3 bases to trimming and J lost 2 bases, with 21 bases between them. The CDR3 consists of 18 residues. CDR3 amino acids: CASSFLTRSDEFTDTQYF. The CDR3 region has the DNA TGTGCCAGCAGCTTTCTCACCCGTTCGGACGAATTCACAGATACGCAGTATTTT.

The chain is built from TRBV2 and TRBJ1-5, with 9 bases lining up with TRBD1. CDR1 is SNHLY and CDR2 is FYNNEI in the germline V gene. There are 11 residues in the CDR3. The ends lost 8 bases at V and 15 bases at J; junction bases unmatched: 8. CDR3 loop: CASGLGTGWHF. The DNA of the CDR3 is TGTGCCAGCGGTCTGGGGACAGGGTGGCATTTT.

The J gene is TRBJ2-1, the V gene TRBV5-1; possible D gene TRBD1, 5 bases. The CDR3 runs to 15 residues. Trimming removed 4 bases from V and 7 bases from J, with 18 bases in between. Germline loops: CDR1 SGHRS, CDR2 YFSETQ. The CDR3 here is CASSPMGQGTNEQFF. DNA of the CDR3: TGCGCCAGCAGCCCCATGGGGCAGGGTACTAATGAGCAGTTCTTC.

The chain uses TRBV28 and TRBJ2-7; TRBD2 is a possible D gene (6 bases). The CDR3 runs 14 residues. Trimming pared 2 bases from V and 2 bases from J, leaving 10 bases between. Germline CDR1 is MDHEN and CDR2 is SYDVKM. CDR3 in DNA: TGTGCCAGCAGTTTAGCGGGGCCGACCTACGAGCAGTACTTC. This encodes CASSLAGPTYEQYF.

The chain links TRBV27 to TRBJ2-6, with a possible D match to TRBD1 (6 bases). Trimming cost V 6 bases and J 3 bases, with 21 bases left between them. This CDR3 has 18 residues. The V gene's germline CDR1 is MNHEY and CDR2 SMNVEV (reference sequence). CDR3 nucleotides: TGTGCCAGCAGAGGACGGCGGGCTGGGGGCTTTGGGGCCAACGTCCTGACTTTC. Protein product: CASRGRRAGGFGANVLTF.

The genes are TRBV18 and TRBJ1-1; tentatively, D is TRBD1 (5 bases). Germline values: CDR1 KGHSH, CDR2 LQKENI. This CDR3 has 16 residues. Trimming shortened V by 3 bases and J by 5 bases, and 19 bases separated the two germline ends. Written as DNA, the CDR3 is TGTGCCAGCTCACCCCGTCGGACCGACAGTCGGACTGAAGCTTTCTTT. Translating it yields CASSPRRTDSRTEAFF.

The rearrangement joins TRBV15 to TRBJ2-7, with D hard to call. The CDR3 is 14 residues long. Trimming took 1 base from V and 3 from J, leaving 10 bases between them. CDR1 and CDR2 (germline): LNHNV, YYDKDF (reference sequence). CDR3 in DNA: TGTGCCACCAGCAGAGCGAACCCGAGCTACGAGCAGTACTTC. This gives the protein CATSRANPSYEQYF.

CDR3 sequence reads: CASSFFLTEYSLYGYTF. The CDR3 DNA is TGTGCCAGTAGTTTCTTTTTGACAGAATATAGTCTTTATGGCTACACCTTC. V gene TRBV19 combines with J gene TRBJ1-2; maybe TRBD1 (5 bases). The V gene's germline CDR1 is LNHDA and CDR2 SQIVND (reference sequence). This CDR3 spans 17 amino acids. V was cut by 5 bases and J by 5 bases, with 24 bases left in between.

This chain connects TRBV18 to TRBJ2-5; D is undetermined. Trimming left V 0 bases short and J 5 bases short, with 10 bases between. The CDR3 covers 14 residues. CDR1 KGHSH and CDR2 LQKENI come from the germline V gene. This CDR3 reads CASSPPQFPETQYF. In DNA form, the CDR3 reads TGTGCCAGCTCACCACCGCAGTTCCCCGAGACCCAGTACTTC.

The chain has TRBV5-1 and TRBJ1-1; 11 bases are shared with TRBD1. V shed 3 bases and J 11 bases; nucleotides not matched to a gene: 6. Germline V lookup: CDR1 SGHRS, CDR2 YFSETQ. The CDR3 is 13 amino acids. CDR3 sequence reads: CASSSGQGEGAFF. CDR3 bases: TGCGCCAGCAGCTCGGGACAGGGGGAGGGTGCTTTCTTT.

This chain uses TRBV5-1 with TRBJ2-5; 8 nucleotides align to TRBD1. With 4 bases clipped from V and 1 base from J, the junction kept 6 bases outside the gene matches. This CDR3 spans 15 amino acids. Germline CDR1 SGHRS, CDR2 YFSETQ. The DNA for the CDR3 is TGCGCCAGCAGCCCGAACAGGGGGATCCAAGAGACCCAGTACTTC. Translating it yields CASSPNRGIQETQYF.

The chain combines TRBV4-1 with TRBJ2-3; 10 nucleotides agree with TRBD2. The CDR3 extends over 16 amino acids. J was trimmed by 4 bases and V by 2 bases; bases with no gene match: 6. The germline V gene encodes CDR1 MGHRA and CDR2 YSYEKL. The CDR3 reads CASSQHSGRIPDTQYF. CDR3 in DNA: TGCGCCAGCAGCCAACATAGCGGGAGGATCCCAGATACGCAGTATTTT.

The V gene is TRBV28, the J gene TRBJ2-6; the D is unclear. Germline assignment: CDR1 MDHEN and CDR2 SYDVKM. CDR3 length: 16 amino acids. Trimming removed 6 bases at V and 0 bases at J, with 12 bases between. The CDR3, as DNA: TGTGCCAGCAGAATCATCTCCGGCTCTGGGGCCAACGTCCTGACTTTC. Translated, it gives CASRIISGSGANVLTF.

The chain couples TRBV20-1 to TRBJ1-5; D possibly corresponds to TRBD1 (6 bases). Germline CDR1 and CDR2: DFQATT and SNEGSKA (reference sequence). The V end lost 5 bases, the J end lost 7 bases, and 9 bases lay between the germline ends. The CDR3 extends over 11 amino acids. CDR3 protein: CSAQQGQPQHF. CDR3 in DNA: TGCAGTGCTCAACAGGGACAGCCCCAGCATTTT.

V and J are TRBV20-1 and TRBJ2-5; no firm D call. The germline V and J ends were trimmed by 7 bases and 4 bases, with 10 bases remaining between them. Germline V gene lookup returns CDR1 DFQATT and CDR2 SNEGSKA (reference sequence). The CDR3 is made up of 11 amino acids. The chain's CDR3 is CSGSERETQYF. In nucleotides, the CDR3 is TGCAGTGGTTCGGAGCGAGAGACCCAGTACTTC.

The chain has TRBV28 and TRBJ1-5, with D perhaps matching TRBD1 (5 bases). Germline V gene lookup returns CDR1 MDHEN and CDR2 SYDVKM. Trimming took off 10 bases at V and 2 bases at J, with 24 bases between the two ends. The CDR3 contains 17 residues. The CDR3 bases are TGTGCCACCTTGTGGGGACCCAGGGAAATCGGCAATCAGCCCCAGCATTTT. Translated: CATLWGPREIGNQPQHF.

The rearrangement uses TRBV29-1 and TRBJ1-5; 8 nucleotides align to TRBD1. This CDR3 is built from 14 residues. The J segment lost 5 bases and the V segment lost 5 bases, leaving 8 bases of the junction unmatched. The germline V gene has CDR1 SQVTM and CDR2 ANQGSEA. In nucleotides, the CDR3 is TGCAGCGTTCGGGACAGGTCTATCGATCAGCCCCAGCATTTT. Translated: CSVRDRSIDQPQHF. Full variable domain (remainder filled in from reference TRBV29-1 and TRBJ1-5): SAVISQKPSRDICQRGTSLTIQCQVDSQVTMMFWYRQQPGQSLTLIATANQGSEATYESGFVIDKFPISRPNLTFSTLTVSNMSPEDSSIYLCSVRDRSIDQPQHFGDGTRLSIL.